Included here is one T cell receptor beta chain sequence, with context. Antigen: not known. The data belong to a study of glioma-infiltrating T cells after dendritic cell vaccination. Libraries were prepared by immunoSEQ multiplex PCR; TCRdb keeps only in-frame clonotypes and omits some of them. The table lists over 55,000 clones, about 86% of them singletons. Patients had residual fresh-frozen tumor tissue and more than two years of survival data. Blood PBMC samples: pre-vaccination, two weeks post third vaccination, and at tumor progression. Trimming removed 10 bases from V and 5 bases from J; junction bases left unmatched: 8. In germline, CDR1 is ENHRY, CDR2 SYGVKD. The CDR3 consists of 14 residues. Study outcomes and limitations: The cohort had few patients with full blood and tumor sets.

Sequenced here: blood, sampled before dendritic cell vaccination. This chain joins TRBV10-3 and TRBJ2-5; 12 bases fit TRBD2. The source of this sequence is a human donor with glioblastoma. In DNA form, the CDR3 reads TGTGCCACCTCTAGCGGGGGGGCAGGTGAGACCCAGTACTTC. It is translated as CATSSGGAGETQYF.